The 31 T cell receptor beta chains in this list originate from one sample, sequenced in a study of beta chain features in type 1 diabetes. Study-level points and caveats: Among all four CD4+ subsets, Type 1 diabetes patients had TCRB CDR3s that were moderately but significantly shorter.

Every isolated RNA sample was fully reverse transcribed, so sequencing captured expressed TCRB transcripts. TCRdb's copy holds only in-frame clones and misses some; the assay was immunoSEQ multiplex PCR. Of more than 95,000 clones listed, 15% to 20% were seen once; the top ten hold 2% to 3%. No antigen has been assigned to these receptors. Sequenced: central memory CD4+ T cells from blood. The source is a young man with type 1 diabetes.

The chain combines TRBV19 with TRBJ2-1; 10 bases are a match to TRBD1. CDR3 length: 16 amino acids. The junction had 7 bases not matched to a gene; V was cut back by 6 bases and J by 2 bases. Per germline, CDR1 LNHDA and CDR2 SQIVND (reference sequence). CDR3 region: CASRQRQGAPYNEQFF. CDR3 DNA: TGTGCCAGTAGACAGCGACAGGGGGCCCCCTACAATGAGCAGTTCTTC. Drawing the rest from reference TRBV19 and TRBJ2-1, the complete variable domain is DGGITQSPKYLFRKEGQNVTLSCEQNLNHDAMYWYRQDPGQGLRLIYYSQIVNDFQKGDIAEGYSVSREKKESFPLTVTSAQKNPTAFYLCASRQRQGAPYNEQFFGPGTRLTVL.

J is TRBJ1-1 and V is TRBV19; no clear D gene. Trimming left V 6 bases short and J 0 bases short, with 2 bases between. The length of the CDR3 is 11 residues. Germline V gene data show CDR1 as LNHDA and CDR2 as SQIVND (reference sequence). CDR3 amino acids: CASRLNTEAFF. Written as DNA, the CDR3 is TGTGCCAGTAGGCTGAACACTGAAGCTTTCTTT.

This sequence joins TRBV19 and TRBJ2-5; 8 nucleotides align to TRBD2. J gave up 2 bases and V 6 bases, and 2 bases lay outside the gene matches. The CDR3 contains 13 residues. Germline V gene lookup returns CDR1 LNHDA and CDR2 SQIVND (reference sequence). The CDR3 is CASRKREQETQYF. The CDR3 nucleotides are TGTGCCAGTAGAAAGCGGGAGCAAGAGACCCAGTACTTC. Filled out from reference TRBV19 and TRBJ2-5, the complete variable domain reads DGGITQSPKYLFRKEGQNVTLSCEQNLNHDAMYWYRQDPGQGLRLIYYSQIVNDFQKGDIAEGYSVSREKKESFPLTVTSAQKNPTAFYLCASRKREQETQYFGPGTRLLVL.

V gene TRBV29-1 combines with J gene TRBJ2-2; 10 bases line up with TRBD2. The J segment lost 7 bases and the V segment lost 4 bases, leaving 6 bases of the junction unmatched. The CDR3 loop spans 14 amino acids. Germline V gives CDR1 SQVTM, CDR2 ANQGSEA. The CDR3 here is CSVGTSGNLGELFF. As DNA, the CDR3 is TGCAGCGTTGGGACTAGCGGCAACCTCGGGGAGCTGTTTTTT.

This clone was observed a handful of times. One end of the junction is discordant with germline, which a read error may explain. Written as DNA, the CDR3 is TGCGCCAGCAGACAAGATTGGTTCCAGGGGCGCTACGAGCAGTACTTC. Its translation: CASRQDWFQGRYEQYF. The V and J genes are TRBV4-1 and TRBJ2-7, with D possibly TRBD1 on 6 matching bases. The germline gives CDR1 MGHRA, CDR2 YSYEKL. This CDR3 spans 16 amino acids.

The chain combines TRBV30 with TRBJ1-2; D is possibly TRBD1 (5 bases). Germline-derived CDR1 and CDR2 are GTSNPN and SVGIG (reference sequence). The CDR3 contains 14 residues. V lost 1 base to trimming and J lost 4 bases, with 13 bases between them. DNA for the CDR3: TGTGCCTGGAGTGGCGACAGCACCAGCTATGGCTACACCTTC. Encoded protein: CAWSGDSTSYGYTF. Using reference TRBV30 and TRBJ1-2 for the parts outside the CDR3, the full variable domain is SQTIHQWPATLVQPVGSPLSLECTVEGTSNPNLYWYRQAAGRGLQLLFYSVGIGQISSEVPQNLSASRPQDRQFILSSKKLLLSDSGFYLCAWSGDSTSYGYTFGSGTRLTVV.

In regard to this clone: This sequence may be a read error, since a much larger clone differs from it by one base. V usage is TRBV5-1 and J usage is TRBJ2-1; D not certain. This CDR3 region has 12 residues. Trimming left V 1 base short and J 1 base short, with 0 bases between. The germline gives CDR1 SGHRS, CDR2 YFSETQ. CDR3 region: CASSLSYNEQFF. The CDR3 DNA reads as TGCGCCAGCAGCTTGTCCTACAATGAGCAGTTCTTC.

The chain has TRBV9 and TRBJ2-2; D is undetermined. CDR3 length equals 16 residues. Between the trimmed V and J ends, which lost 2 bases and 3 bases, there was a span of 14 bases. The germline CDR1 and CDR2 sequences are SGDLS and YYNGEE. This CDR3 reads CASSVALIEHTGELFF. The CDR3 DNA reads as TGTGCCAGCAGCGTCGCACTCATAGAACACACCGGGGAGCTGTTTTTT.

The rearrangement uses TRBV7-3 and TRBJ2-6; TRBD2 is a possible D gene (6 bases). Germline loops: CDR1 SGHTA, CDR2 FQGTGA. The CDR3 has 19 residues. V lost 5 bases and J lost 0, with 20 bases in between. In DNA form, the CDR3 reads TGTGCCAGCAGCCTCGCTAGCGACAGCAGCCGCTCTGGGGCCAACGTCCTGACTTTC. Protein: CASSLASDSSRSGANVLTF.

The chain combines TRBV2 with TRBJ1-1; 8 positions match TRBD1. CDR1 and CDR2 from the germline V gene are SNHLY and FYNNEI. Losses at the gene ends were 10 bases for V and 5 bases for J; bases not matched to a gene: 6. The CDR3 totals 12 residues. This CDR3 reads CATGQGRTEAFF. CDR3 in DNA: TGTGCCACAGGACAGGGTAGAACTGAAGCTTTCTTT.

This clone came up once. The chain has TRBV14 and TRBJ2-5; TRBD2 agrees at 8 bases. This CDR3 spans 16 amino acids. V was pared by 5 bases and J by 5 bases, with 13 bases of the junction left unmatched. Germline-derived CDR1 and CDR2 are SGHDN and FVKESK. CDR3 residues: CASSLWGSGSRETQYF. The CDR3 DNA reads as TGTGCCAGCAGCTTGTGGGGCAGCGGGAGTAGGGAGACCCAGTACTTC.

The chain couples TRBV28 to TRBJ2-2; unclear D gene. Germline-derived CDR1 and CDR2 are MDHEN and SYDVKM. V was cut by 3 bases and J by 7 bases, with 12 bases left in between. This CDR3 contains 14 residues. The CDR3 coding sequence is TGTGCCAGCAGTTTGGGCCAGAGCCTCGGGGAGCTGTTTTTT. This codes for CASSLGQSLGELFF.

Note on this clone: Other nucleotide sequences from this sample produce the same CDR3. The V and J genes are TRBV2 and TRBJ2-5; D is unresolved. With 5 bases removed from V and 5 bases from J, the gap between germline ends came to 6 bases. The CDR3 loop spans 11 amino acids. Germline CDR1 SNHLY, CDR2 FYNNEI. As DNA, the CDR3 is TGTGCCAGCAGTTTGCAGGAGACCCAGTACTTC. Encoded protein: CASSLQETQYF.

This clone has just a few counts. The chain couples TRBV7-2 to TRBJ2-1; D may be TRBD2 (6 bases). Germline V CDR1 and CDR2: SGHTA, FQGNSA. V lost 6 bases and J 14 bases, leaving 20 bases between the germline ends. The CDR3 consists of 13 residues. CDR3 sequence: CASSFGRDWSEFF. DNA of the CDR3: TGTGCCAGCAGTTTCGGCCGGGACTGGTCAGAGTTCTTC.

This clone was counted a few times. The V and J genes are TRBV7-8 and TRBJ1-4; D perhaps matches TRBD1 (6 bases). Germline CDR1 reads SGHVS; CDR2 reads FQNEAQ. Deletions cut 5 bases from V and 8 bases from J, with 30 bases between. There are 19 residues in the CDR3. The CDR3 region is CASSNDRRGSRKVEEKLFF. DNA of the CDR3: TGTGCCAGCAGCAACGACAGGAGGGGGTCCAGGAAAGTCGAGGAAAAACTGTTTTTT.

The chain combines TRBV30 with TRBJ2-5, with TRBD2 as a possible D gene (7 bases). The CDR3 runs to 13 residues. Trimming took off 4 bases at V and 3 bases at J, with 12 bases between the two ends. Germline loops: CDR1 GTSNPN, CDR2 SVGIG (reference sequence). CDR3 sequence: CAWMRGGKETQYF. The CDR3, as DNA: TGTGCCTGGATGAGGGGGGGGAAAGAGACCCAGTACTTC.

In this sample, this clone turned up a few times. The chain joins TRBV27 to TRBJ2-3; possible D gene TRBD2, 6 bases. With 5 bases removed from V and 2 bases from J, the gap between germline ends came to 17 bases. The V gene's germline CDR1 is MNHEY and CDR2 SMNVEV (reference sequence). The CDR3 loop spans 16 amino acids. The DNA for the CDR3 is TGTGCCAGCAGTACCACTAGCCGGGGACCCACAGATACGCAGTATTTT. Translated: CASSTTSRGPTDTQYF.

The rearrangement uses TRBV19 and TRBJ2-1; 8 bases line up with TRBD1. V shed 1 base and J 6 bases; nucleotides not matched to a gene: 5. This CDR3 comprises 15 residues. CDR1 and CDR2 from the germline V gene are LNHDA and SQIVND (reference sequence). The CDR3 spells CASSIAGQVANEQFF. CDR3 nucleotides: TGTGCCAGTAGTATAGCGGGACAGGTAGCCAATGAGCAGTTCTTC.

CDR3 nucleotide sequence: TGTGCCAGCTCATTGGGGACGCAGGGCTTCGGTGAGCAGTTCTTC. Amino acids: CASSLGTQGFGEQFF. J is TRBJ2-1 and V is TRBV9; tentatively, D is TRBD1 or TRBD2 (5 bases each). This CDR3 is built from 15 residues. Looked up from germline, CDR1 is SGDLS and CDR2 is YYNGEE. V was cut by 7 bases and J by 9 bases, with 23 bases left in between.

The DNA of the CDR3 is TGCGCCAGCAGCCTGGGACCGGACAGGCTCTATGGCTACACCTTC. This sequence encodes CASSLGPDRLYGYTF. The chain employs TRBV5-1 and TRBJ1-2; 7 nucleotides line up with TRBD1. From germline, CDR1 is SGHRS and CDR2 YFSETQ. The trim removed 4 bases at V and 4 bases at J, leaving 10 bases unmatched. CDR3 size: 15 residues.

The V and J genes are TRBV7-6 and TRBJ1-1, with TRBD1 matching over 9 bases. The V segment lost 6 bases and the J segment 5 bases; nucleotides outside the gene matches: 7. This CDR3 has 14 amino acids. Germline V gives CDR1 SGHVS, CDR2 FNYEAQ. In DNA form, the CDR3 reads TGTGCCAGCAGTCGGACAGGGGAGAGAACTGAAGCTTTCTTT. It codes for CASSRTGERTEAFF.

This clone has only a few counts. The chain combines TRBV14 with TRBJ2-1; possible D gene TRBD1, 5 bases. The length of the CDR3 is 16 residues. Trimming pared 2 bases from V and 1 base from J, leaving 12 bases between. Per the germline V gene, CDR1 is SGHDN and CDR2 is FVKESK. This CDR3 is CASSQPGALSYNEQFF. In DNA, the CDR3 is TGTGCCAGCAGCCAACCTGGGGCCCTTTCCTACAATGAGCAGTTCTTC.

Only a few counts were recorded for this clone. The rearrangement joins TRBV2 to TRBJ1-1; D ambiguous. The CDR3 is made up of 14 amino acids. The V end lost 3 bases, the J end lost 4 bases, and 12 bases lay between the germline ends. The germline gives CDR1 SNHLY, CDR2 FYNNEI. The CDR3 spells CASSDRLGGTEAFF. CDR3 DNA: TGTGCCAGCAGTGACAGGTTGGGCGGCACTGAAGCTTTCTTT.

For the CDR3, the DNA is TGTGCCAGCAGCCCCCAGCTAGCGCCTAAGAACACCGGGGAGCTGTTTTTT. It specifies CASSPQLAPKNTGELFF. The V gene is TRBV7-2, the J gene TRBJ2-2; tentatively, D is TRBD2 (6 bases). The V end lost 5 bases, the J end lost 1 base, and 17 bases lay between the germline ends. Germline CDR1 and CDR2: SGHTA and FQGNSA. The CDR3 length is 17 residues.

The CDR3 DNA follows: TGCGCCAGCAGTCTCCAACTAGCGGGGGTCTACAATGAGCAGTTCTTC. It yields the protein CASSLQLAGVYNEQFF. The chain links TRBV4-3 to TRBJ2-1; 11 bases are a match to TRBD2. With V trimmed by 6 bases and J by 3 bases, 7 bases remained unmatched. There are 16 residues in the CDR3. Per the germline V gene, CDR1 is LGHNA and CDR2 is YSLEER.

The rearrangement joins TRBV7-2 to TRBJ1-3; D unresolved. The CDR3 consists of 16 residues. V was trimmed by 1 base and J by 0 bases, leaving 10 bases between them. Germline assignment: CDR1 SGHTA and CDR2 FQGNSA. The CDR3 is CASSLVGYLSGNTIYF. The CDR3 nucleotides read TGTGCCAGCAGCTTAGTCGGTTACCTCTCTGGAAACACCATATATTTT.

The chain uses TRBV30 and TRBJ2-4; tentatively, D is TRBD2 (6 bases). Germline V gene lookup returns CDR1 GTSNPN and CDR2 SVGIG (reference sequence). V was cut by 2 bases and J by 6 bases, with 14 bases left in between. This CDR3 contains 14 residues. In DNA form, the CDR3 reads TGTGCCTGGAGTAGAGAGGTGGGGGGAAACATTCAGTACTTC. It codes for CAWSREVGGNIQYF.

This clone was seen only a few times. The chain's CDR3 is CASSRDTDTQYF. Written as DNA, the CDR3 is TGTGCCAGCAGCCGAGACACAGATACGCAGTATTTT. V usage is TRBV7-2 and J usage is TRBJ2-3; the D is unclear. The CDR3 has 12 residues. V was trimmed by 5 bases and J by 2 bases, leaving 5 bases between them. The germline CDR1 and CDR2 sequences are SGHTA and FQGNSA.

This clone was detected a few times. The rearrangement joins TRBV5-1 to TRBJ2-1, with 9 bases aligning to TRBD1. After removal of 4 bases from V and 0 bases from J, the junction contained 5 bases not matched to a gene. The CDR3 consists of 16 residues. Germline values: CDR1 SGHRS, CDR2 YFSETQ. The DNA for the CDR3 is TGCGCCAGCAGCCCGGGACAGGGAAGCTCCTACAATGAGCAGTTCTTC. It encodes CASSPGQGSSYNEQFF.

This clone was observed at least ten times. V and J are TRBV5-1 and TRBJ2-7; D is perhaps TRBD1 (6 bases). There are 15 residues in the CDR3. Germline values: CDR1 SGHRS, CDR2 YFSETQ. V lost 0 bases to trimming and J lost 6 bases, with 16 bases between them. As DNA, the CDR3 is TGCGCCAGCAGCTTGGGACAGGCCGGATTGGCCGAGCAGTACTTC. This translates into CASSLGQAGLAEQYF.

This clone showed up just a few times. The chain recombines TRBV27 with TRBJ1-5; 7 bases fit TRBD1. CDR1 and CDR2 (germline): MNHEY, SMNVEV (reference sequence). The CDR3 covers 14 residues. The V segment lost 5 bases and the J segment 7 bases; nucleotides outside the gene matches: 8. This chain's CDR3 is CASSHGQVQQPQHF. CDR3 DNA: TGTGCCAGCAGTCATGGACAGGTACAGCAGCCCCAGCATTTT.